These 19 T cell receptor beta chains originate from one sample sequenced in a study of blood T cell repertoires in COVID-19. Produced via immunoSEQ multiplex PCR; TCRdb's table is partial and in-frame only. The table lists about 210,000 clones, 65% to 85% of them singletons. The sample consisted of peripheral blood. The origin of the receptors is a woman in her forties or fifties with acute or convalescent COVID-19.

For this clone: Other DNA sequences within the sample encode an identical CDR3. This chain joins TRBV5-1 and TRBJ2-5; TRBD2 matches 12 bases. Germline loops: CDR1 SGHRS, CDR2 YFSETQ. This CDR3 spans 14 amino acids. V shed 4 bases, J shed 5 bases, and the junction held 3 bases outside the gene matches. The CDR3 bases are TGCGCCAGCAGCCCTGGGACTAGCGGGGAGACCCAGTACTTC. Protein: CASSPGTSGETQYF.

The CDR3 DNA is TGCGCCAGCAGCCCGGCGGGGGCTCCGAGATTAAATAATGAAAAACTGTTTTTT. As protein: CASSPAGAPRLNNEKLFF. This chain uses TRBV5-1 with TRBJ1-4; tentative D call: TRBD1 (6 bases). Germline CDR1 and CDR2: SGHRS and YFSETQ. The CDR3 is made up of 18 amino acids. V was clipped by 4 bases and J by 4 bases, with 23 bases between them. The full variable domain, in which reference TRBV5-1 and TRBJ1-4 provide the parts outside the CDR3, is KAGVTQTPRYLIKTRGQQVTLSCSPISGHRSVSWYQQTPGQGLQFLFEYFSETQRNKGNFPGRFSGRQFSNSRSEMNVSTLELGDSALYLCASSPAGAPRLNNEKLFFGSGTQLSVL.

In this sample, this clone turned up once. The chain carries TRBV29-1 and TRBJ2-5, with TRBD1 matching over 9 bases. The germline V gene encodes CDR1 SQVTM and CDR2 ANQGSEA. This CDR3 has 14 amino acids. Germline trimming cut 7 bases from V and 5 bases from J; bases unmatched to any gene: 11. The CDR3 DNA follows: TGCAGCGCCGCCCCGGGACAGGGTATGGAGACCCAGTACTTC. This translates into CSAAPGQGMETQYF.

Only one count was recorded for this clone. Other DNA sequences of this sample code for an identical CDR3. V gene TRBV7-2 combines with J gene TRBJ2-7, with D possibly being TRBD1 (5 bases). The CDR3 covers 14 residues. From germline, CDR1 is SGHTA and CDR2 FQGNSA. The V end was cut by 1 base, the J end by 3 bases, with 10 bases between. The CDR3 loop is CASSLGGGFYEQYF. The DNA for the CDR3 is TGTGCCAGCAGCTTAGGGGGCGGCTTCTACGAGCAGTACTTC.

V usage is TRBV2 and J usage is TRBJ2-3, with 7 bases fitting TRBD2. This CDR3 comprises 18 residues. V lost 6 bases, J lost 2 bases, and 17 bases stayed unmatched. CDR1 is SNHLY, CDR2 FYNNEI, per germline. The CDR3 DNA sequence: TGTGCCAGCAGGAGGGGAGGGGCTTTCCGCGCCGACACAGATACGCAGTATTTT. Translating it yields CASRRGGAFRADTDTQYF.

The chain links TRBV28 to TRBJ2-4, with unresolved D. Germline values: CDR1 MDHEN, CDR2 SYDVKM. There are 11 residues in the CDR3. Trimming stripped 4 bases from V and 6 bases from J, with 4 bases between. CDR3 loop: CASSSLNIQYF. CDR3 in DNA: TGTGCCAGCAGTTCACTAAACATTCAGTACTTC.

The chain is built from TRBV19 and TRBJ2-3; D is perhaps TRBD1 (6 bases). This CDR3 spans 14 amino acids. Germline assignment: CDR1 LNHDA and CDR2 SQIVND (reference sequence). Trimming pared 4 bases from V and 3 bases from J, leaving 11 bases between. In DNA form, the CDR3 reads TGTGCCAGTAGTACCTGGGGGCAGACAGATACGCAGTATTTT. This encodes CASSTWGQTDTQYF. Filled out from reference TRBV19 and TRBJ2-3, the complete variable domain reads DGGITQSPKYLFRKEGQNVTLSCEQNLNHDAMYWYRQDPGQGLRLIYYSQIVNDFQKGDIAEGYSVSREKKESFPLTVTSAQKNPTAFYLCASSTWGQTDTQYFGPGTRLTVL.

The chain has TRBV3-1 (or the pseudogene TRBV3-2) and TRBJ2-3; TRBD2 agrees at 10 bases. J was trimmed by 15 bases and V by 0 bases; bases with no gene match: 9. The CDR3 sequence is 14 residues long. Germline CDR1 reads LGHDT; CDR2 reads YNNKEL (reference sequence). CDR3 sequence: CASSQEKESGRAYF. The CDR3 DNA is TGTGCCAGCAGCCAAGAGAAGGAAAGCGGGAGGGCCTATTTT.

CDR3 protein: CASSSSGRYTGELFF. The DNA for the CDR3 is TGCGCCAGCAGCTCAAGCGGGAGATACACCGGGGAGCTGTTTTTT. The chain carries TRBV5-1 and TRBJ2-2; 8 bases line up with TRBD2. This CDR3 contains 15 residues. Germline-derived CDR1 and CDR2 are SGHRS and YFSETQ. Trimming cost V 3 bases and J 3 bases; bases outside gene matches: 4.

The genes are TRBV30 and TRBJ1-2; D is uncertain. CDR3 length: 16 amino acids. Trimming took 3 bases from V and 4 from J, leaving 21 bases between them. Germline assignment: CDR1 GTSNPN and CDR2 SVGIG (reference sequence). The CDR3 here is CAWRPPSEVAPYGYTF. The DNA of the CDR3 is TGTGCCTGGAGACCACCGTCCGAGGTCGCGCCCTATGGCTACACCTTC.

This rearrangement joins TRBV19 to TRBJ1-5; TRBD1 matches at 9 bases. This CDR3 spans 18 amino acids. J gave up 2 bases and V 5 bases, and 13 bases lay outside the gene matches. Germline lookup yields CDR1 LNHDA and CDR2 SQIVND (reference sequence). CDR3 sequence: CASSFRDRAFGGNQPQHF. CDR3 bases: TGTGCCAGTAGTTTCCGGGACAGGGCTTTCGGAGGCAATCAGCCCCAGCATTTT.

J is TRBJ2-5 and V is TRBV4-1; TRBD2 is a possible D gene (7 bases). V gave up 0 bases and J gave up 3 bases, with 20 bases separating them. CDR1 and CDR2 (germline): MGHRA, YSYEKL. This CDR3 comprises 18 residues. The chain's CDR3 is CASSQEWASGPGEETQYF. Here the CDR3 DNA reads TGCGCCAGCAGCCAAGAATGGGCTAGCGGTCCAGGGGAAGAGACCCAGTACTTC.

The rearrangement joins TRBV5-1 to TRBJ2-5; 11 bases are a match to TRBD2. The CDR3 has 16 amino acids. V dropped 3 bases and J dropped 5; count of bases not matched to a gene: 9. Germline V gene lookup returns CDR1 SGHRS and CDR2 YFSETQ. The DNA for the CDR3 is TGCGCCAGCAGCTACATAGCGGGAGGGCCACAGGAGACCCAGTACTTC. It encodes CASSYIAGGPQETQYF.

The sample holds one count of this clone. The chain is built from TRBV7-6 and TRBJ2-6; tentative D call: TRBD1 (6 bases). Trimming cost V 2 bases and J 0 bases, with 11 bases left between them. CDR3 length equals 17 residues. Germline V gene sequence: CDR1 SGHVS, CDR2 FNYEAQ. The CDR3 sequence: CASSLIRGGSGANVLTF. In DNA, the CDR3 is TGTGCCAGCAGCTTAATCCGAGGGGGCTCTGGGGCCAACGTCCTGACTTTC.

The V and J genes are TRBV7-3 and TRBJ2-5; 9 positions match TRBD2. The CDR3 sequence is 15 residues long. The trim removed 6 bases at V and 5 bases at J, leaving 10 bases unmatched. CDR1 is SGHTA, CDR2 FQGTGA, per germline. This chain's CDR3 is CASSSSGRPEETQYF. The DNA of the CDR3 is TGTGCCAGCAGTTCCAGCGGGAGGCCGGAGGAGACCCAGTACTTC.

This chain links TRBV10-2 with TRBJ2-7; D uncertain. The CDR3 runs to 13 residues. V was cut by 3 bases and J by 3 bases, with 9 bases left in between. Germline values: CDR1 WSHSY, CDR2 SAAADI. The chain's CDR3 is CASSEISGYEQYF. The CDR3 DNA reads as TGCGCCAGCAGTGAAATTAGTGGCTACGAGCAGTACTTC.

The V call is TRBV11-2, the J call TRBJ2-2; 12 nucleotides match TRBD2. Germline-derived CDR1 and CDR2 are SGHAT and FQNNGV. This CDR3 comprises 18 residues. V lost 5 bases, J lost 4 bases, and 11 bases stayed unmatched. CDR3 coding DNA: TGTGCCAGCAGCCACGGGACTAGCGGGCCGAGGGGCACCGGGGAGCTGTTTTTT. It specifies CASSHGTSGPRGTGELFF.

This clone has only one observation. The chain recombines TRBV5-1 with TRBJ2-3; D is unresolved. The CDR3 spans 13 residues. The germline V and J ends were trimmed by 1 base and 0 bases, with 3 bases remaining between them. In germline, CDR1 is SGHRS, CDR2 YFSETQ. DNA for the CDR3: TGCGCCAGCAGCTTGCCTAGCACAGATACGCAGTATTTT. Protein product: CASSLPSTDTQYF.

The CDR3 loop reads CASSLTPLRGINEKLFF. DNA of the CDR3: TGTGCCAGCAGCTTAACCCCCCTTAGGGGGATTAATGAAAAACTGTTTTTT. V gene TRBV7-9 combines with J gene TRBJ1-4; maybe TRBD1 (6 bases). The CDR3 totals 17 residues. CDR1 SEHNR and CDR2 FQNEAQ come from the germline V gene (reference sequence). V lost 2 bases to trimming and J lost 4 bases, with 17 bases between them.